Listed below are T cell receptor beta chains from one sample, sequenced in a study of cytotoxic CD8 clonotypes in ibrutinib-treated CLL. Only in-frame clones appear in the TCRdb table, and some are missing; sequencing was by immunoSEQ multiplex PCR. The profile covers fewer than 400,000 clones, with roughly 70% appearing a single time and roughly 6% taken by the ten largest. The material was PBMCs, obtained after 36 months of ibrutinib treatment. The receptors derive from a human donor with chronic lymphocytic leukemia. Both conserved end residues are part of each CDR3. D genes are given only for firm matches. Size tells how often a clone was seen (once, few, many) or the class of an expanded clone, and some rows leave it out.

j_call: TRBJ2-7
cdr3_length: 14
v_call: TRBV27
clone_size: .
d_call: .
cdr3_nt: TGTGCCAGCAGTTCACAACAGACGCACTACGAGCAGTACTTC
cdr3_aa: CASSSQQTHYEQYF

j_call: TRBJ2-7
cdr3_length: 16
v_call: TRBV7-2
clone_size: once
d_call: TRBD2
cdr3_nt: TGTGCCAGCAGCCCCGATAGCGGGAGGGGGTACTACGAGCAGTACTTC
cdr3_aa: CASSPDSGRGYYEQYF

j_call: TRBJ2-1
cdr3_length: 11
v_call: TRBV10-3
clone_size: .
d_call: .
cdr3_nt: TGTGCCATCAGGTGGGGTAATGAGCAGTTCTTC
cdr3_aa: CAIRWGNEQFF

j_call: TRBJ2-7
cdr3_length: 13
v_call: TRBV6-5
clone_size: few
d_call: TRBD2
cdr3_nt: TGTGCCAGCCGCCTCGGGGGGACCTACGAGCAGTACTTC
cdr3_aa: CASRLGGTYEQYF

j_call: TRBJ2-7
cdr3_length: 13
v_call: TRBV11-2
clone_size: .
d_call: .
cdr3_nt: TGTGCCAGCAGCTACCGGGTCTCCTACGAGCAGTACTTC
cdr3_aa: CASSYRVSYEQYF

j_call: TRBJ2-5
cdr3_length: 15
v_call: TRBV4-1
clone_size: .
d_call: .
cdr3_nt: TGCGCCAGCAGCCAAGATTGGGTCACAGAAGAGACCCAGTACTTC
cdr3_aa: CASSQDWVTEETQYF

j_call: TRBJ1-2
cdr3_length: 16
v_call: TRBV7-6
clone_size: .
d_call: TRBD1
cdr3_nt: TGTGCCAGCAGCTCATCACACAGGGGATCCCGCTATGGCTACACCTTC
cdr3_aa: CASSSSHRGSRYGYTF

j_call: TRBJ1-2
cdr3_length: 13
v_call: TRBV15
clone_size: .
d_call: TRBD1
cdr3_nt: TGTGCCACCAGTGCGGACAGGGTGGGTGGCTACACCTTC
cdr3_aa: CATSADRVGGYTF

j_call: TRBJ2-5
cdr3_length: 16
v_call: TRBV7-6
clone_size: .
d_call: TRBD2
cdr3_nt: TGTGCCAGCAGCTTAATACGCGGGGGGGCCACAGAGACCCAGTACTTC
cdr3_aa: CASSLIRGGATETQYF

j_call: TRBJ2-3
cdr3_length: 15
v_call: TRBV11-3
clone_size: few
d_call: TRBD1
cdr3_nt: TGTGCCAGCAGCCCGGGACAGGGAATTGCAGATACGCAGTATTTT
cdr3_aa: CASSPGQGIADTQYF

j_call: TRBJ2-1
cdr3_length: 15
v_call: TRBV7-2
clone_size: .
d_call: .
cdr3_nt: TGTGCCAGCAGCTTAGGAGGATCTACGTACAATGAGCAGTTCTTC
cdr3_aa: CASSLGGSTYNEQFF

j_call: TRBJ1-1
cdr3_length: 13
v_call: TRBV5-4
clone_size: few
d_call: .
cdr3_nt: TGTGCCAGCAGCTTGGACCTATACACTGAAGCTTTCTTT
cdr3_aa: CASSLDLYTEAFF

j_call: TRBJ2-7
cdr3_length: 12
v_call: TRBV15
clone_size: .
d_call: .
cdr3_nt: TGTGCCACCAGCAGTGAACTAGGGGAGCAGTACTTC
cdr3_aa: CATSSELGEQYF

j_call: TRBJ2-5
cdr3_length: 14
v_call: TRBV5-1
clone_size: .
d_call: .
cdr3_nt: TGCGCCAGCAGCTTGGCCAGCAGACAAGAGACCCAGTACTTC
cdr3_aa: CASSLASRQETQYF

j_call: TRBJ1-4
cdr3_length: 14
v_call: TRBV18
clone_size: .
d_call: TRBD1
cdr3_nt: TGTGCCAGCTCGCCCGGGACAGGGAGTGAAAAACTGTTTTTT
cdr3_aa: CASSPGTGSEKLFF

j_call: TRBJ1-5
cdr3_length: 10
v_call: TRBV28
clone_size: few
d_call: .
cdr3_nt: TGTGCCAGCAGTGCCCAGACCCAGCATTTT
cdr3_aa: CASSAQTQHF

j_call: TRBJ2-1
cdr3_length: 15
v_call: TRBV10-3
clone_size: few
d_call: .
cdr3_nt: TGTGCCATCAGTGGTGACAGTAGTACCTACAATGAGCAGTTCTTC
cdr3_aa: CAISGDSSTYNEQFF

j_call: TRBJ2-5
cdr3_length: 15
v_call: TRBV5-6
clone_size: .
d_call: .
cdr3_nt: TGTGCCAGCAGCTTGGTGCGAAATCTGCGAGAGACCCAGTACTTC
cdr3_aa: CASSLVRNLRETQYF

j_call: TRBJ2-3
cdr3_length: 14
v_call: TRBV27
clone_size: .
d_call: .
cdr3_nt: TGTGCCAGCAGTTCCCCTTGGGAACCAGATACGCAGTATTTT
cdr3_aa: CASSSPWEPDTQYF